A single sample gave rise to the 10 T cell receptor beta chains below, sequenced in a study of graft-versus-host responses after intestinal transplantation. Antigens for these TCRs are unknown. Assay: immunoSEQ multiplex PCR; the TCRdb copy retains only in-frame clones and omits some. Of 75,000 to 100,000 clones listed, 75% to 90% are singletons. Sequencing was performed on unstimulated CD8+ T cells sorted from spleen or lymph node cells, taken before intestinal transplant. These receptors were collected from a human donor who received an intestinal transplant.

This chain joins TRBV29-1 and TRBJ2-3; perhaps TRBD2 as D (8 bases). Looked up from germline, CDR1 is SQVTM and CDR2 is ANQGSEA. This CDR3 has 16 amino acids. Trimming removed 0 bases at V and 2 bases at J, with 15 bases between. This CDR3 is CSVEDGGDRPTDTQYF. DNA of the CDR3: TGCAGCGTTGAAGACGGGGGGGACAGACCCACAGATACGCAGTATTTT.

The chain uses TRBV27 and TRBJ2-3, with D unclear. This CDR3 region has 15 residues. In germline, CDR1 is MNHEY, CDR2 SMNVEV (reference sequence). V lost 1 base and J 0 bases, leaving 8 bases between the germline ends. CDR3 sequence reads: CASSLFWRSTDTQYF. The CDR3 DNA reads TGTGCCAGCAGTTTATTCTGGCGGAGCACAGATACGCAGTATTTT.

The V call is TRBV6-6, the J call TRBJ1-6; no clear D gene. Trimming took off 4 bases at V and 4 bases at J, with 11 bases between the two ends. The CDR3 is 15 amino acids. CDR1 is MNHNY and CDR2 is SVGAGI in the germline V gene (reference sequence). CDR3 DNA sequence: TGTGCCAGCAGTTCTAGGCAGCCATATAATTCACCCCTCCACTTT. It yields the protein CASSSRQPYNSPLHF.

V gene TRBV28 combines with J gene TRBJ2-5; no reliable D call. The end of the DNA fits TRBJ2-7 better, so the J call may be wrong. The CDR3 is 11 amino acids. Germline loops: CDR1 MDHEN, CDR2 SYDVKM. The CDR3 sequence: CASSVSYEQYF. The DNA of the CDR3 is TGTGCCAGCAGCGTCTCCTACGAGCAGTACTTC.

This clone was seen only a few times. The chain recombines TRBV5-4 with TRBJ2-7, with 7 bases fitting TRBD1. The germline V gene has CDR1 SGHNT and CDR2 YYREEE (reference sequence). Unmatched junction bases numbered 6, after V lost 3 bases and J lost 0 bases. CDR3 length: 15 residues. In DNA, the CDR3 is TGTGCCAGCAGCTACGGACAGGCGAGCTCCTACGAGCAGTACTTC. Translation: CASSYGQASSYEQYF. Full variable domain (remainder filled in from reference TRBV5-4 and TRBJ2-7): ETGVTQSPTHLIKTRGQQVTLRCSSQSGHNTVSWYQQALGQGPQFIFQYYREEENGRGNFPPRFSGLQFPNYSSELNVNALELDDSALYLCASSYGQASSYEQYFGPGTRLTVT.

This chain uses TRBV2 with TRBJ1-2, with D possibly TRBD1 on 5 matching bases. V was trimmed by 3 bases and J by 8 bases, leaving 13 bases between them. The CDR3 length is 13 residues. Germline V lookup: CDR1 SNHLY, CDR2 FYNNEI. The CDR3 loop is CASSEIGGDGYTF. CDR3 coding DNA: TGTGCCAGCAGTGAGATAGGAGGGGACGGCTACACCTTC.

This sequence joins TRBV5-1 and TRBJ2-3; no definite D call. The V end lost 3 bases, the J end lost 5 bases, and 19 bases lay between the germline ends. CDR1 is SGHRS, CDR2 YFSETQ, per germline. The CDR3 contains 16 residues. The CDR3 loop is CASSSQLTKFGDTQYF. The CDR3 nucleotides read TGCGCCAGCAGCTCCCAGCTGACGAAGTTCGGAGATACGCAGTATTTT.

The gene calls are TRBV27 and TRBJ2-1, with D possibly TRBD1 on 6 matching bases. CDR3 length equals 13 residues. Germline CDR1 and CDR2: MNHEY and SMNVEV (reference sequence). V lost 3 bases and J 9 bases, leaving 12 bases between the germline ends. DNA of the CDR3: TGTGCCAGCAGTTTCGGGACACTAAGTGAGCAGTTCTTC. It specifies CASSFGTLSEQFF.

The V gene is TRBV10-3, the J gene TRBJ2-5; D could derive from TRBD1 or TRBD2 (5 bases each). The V end lost 0 bases, the J end lost 1 base, and 9 bases lay between the germline ends. The CDR3 consists of 15 residues. The germline CDR1 and CDR2 sequences are ENHRY and SYGVKD. The CDR3 spells CAISESKGTQETQYF. In DNA form, the CDR3 reads TGTGCCATCAGTGAGTCGAAAGGGACCCAAGAGACCCAGTACTTC.

This chain uses TRBV12-5 with TRBJ2-2; TRBD2 agrees at 10 bases. Trimming at V came to 0 bases and at J to 6 bases, leaving 4 bases not matched to a gene. The CDR3 extends over 16 amino acids. Germline-derived CDR1 and CDR2 are LGHNT and FRNRAP. The CDR3: CASGLVGLAGAGELFF. The CDR3 coding sequence is TGTGCTAGTGGTTTGGTTGGTCTAGCGGGAGCCGGGGAGCTGTTTTTT.